This is a list of T cell receptor beta chains from one sample in a study of T cell repertoires in cytomegalovirus infection. TCRdb independently ran MiXCR on the reads; one entry per CDR3 protein. The sample consists of 95,000 to 150,000 distinct CDR3 sequences, approximately 30% of them appearing once. No antigen has been assigned to these receptors. The material was CD8+ T cells from cultured PBMCs, obtained from culture after CMV antigen stimulation. The receptors stem from a human donor in good health (CMV status not recorded). Some clones in this sample may be carry-over from other donors' samples. CDR3s include the opening cysteine and the closing phenylalanine or tryptophan. A D gene is named only where the DNA matches it firmly. Rows give clone size only sometimes, using once, few, many, or a class for an expanded clone.

abundance | j_gene | d_gene | v_gene | CDR3aa | CDR3nt
few | TRBJ2-7 | TRBD1 | TRBV5-4 | CASSLDRGRGSYEQYF | TGTGCCAGCAGCTTGGACAGGGGGCGCGGCTCCTACGAGCAGTACTTC
many | TRBJ2-3 | . | TRBV7-8 | CASSIPAGRGSSTDTQYF | TGTGCCAGCAGCATCCCCGCGGGGCGGGGCTCTAGCACAGATACGCAGTATTTT
many | TRBJ1-4 | . | TRBV6-5 | CASSYNAGQGQEKLFF | TGTGCCAGCAGTTACAACGCTGGCCAAGGACAAGAAAAACTGTTTTTT
. | TRBJ2-5 | TRBD2 | TRBV7-2 | CASSLGGGGALETQYF | TGTGCCAGCAGCTTAGGTGGCGGGGGGGCCTTGGAGACCCAGTACTTC
. | TRBJ2-3 | . | TRBV7-9 | CTSSSRTDTQYF | TGTACCAGCAGCTCCCGGACAGATACGCAGTATTTT
. | TRBJ2-1 | TRBD2 | TRBV7-8 | CASRYSGGQQSINEQFF | TGTGCCAGCAGATACAGCGGGGGGCAACAATCAATCAATGAGCAGTTCTTC
many | TRBJ2-5 | TRBD2 | TRBV7-2 | CASSISGGIQETQYF | TGTGCCAGCAGCATTAGCGGGGGGATACAAGAGACCCAGTACTTC
few | TRBJ1-5 | . | TRBV6-6 | CASSSPQGVSLQPQHF | TGTGCCAGCAGTTCACCACAGGGAGTGAGTTTACAGCCCCAGCATTTT
. | TRBJ1-1 | . | TRBV5-1 | CASSPTGQMNTEAFF | TGCGCCAGCAGCCCGACTGGACAGATGAACACTGAAGCTTTCTTT
many | TRBJ2-3 | . | TRBV7-9 | CASSPAGLPFTDTQYF | TGTGCCAGCAGCCCAGCCGGCCTTCCTTTCACAGATACGCAGTATTTT
many | TRBJ1-1 | TRBD1 | TRBV12-3/TRBV12-4 | CASTLGQGAWSTEAFF | TGTGCCAGCACCCTGGGACAGGGGGCTTGGAGCACTGAAGCTTTCTTT
. | TRBJ2-1 | TRBD1 | TRBV7-9 | CASRHRDRVYNEQFF | TGTGCCAGCAGACACCGGGACAGGGTTTACAATGAGCAGTTCTTC
. | TRBJ2-7 | . | TRBV15 | CATSRDRSSSYEQYF | TGTGCCACCAGCCGGGACCGCTCGAGCTCCTACGAGCAGTACTTC
. | TRBJ1-2 | TRBD1 | TRBV7-9 | CASSLGGTGIDGYTF | TGTGCCAGCAGCCTAGGAGGGACAGGGATCGATGGCTACACCTTC
. | TRBJ2-3 | . | TRBV4-3 | CASSRGIGTDTQYF | TGCGCCAGCAGTCGGGGGATAGGCACAGATACGCAGTATTTT
once | TRBJ2-1 | . | TRBV10-2 | CASTQSGAGDEQFF | TGCGCCAGCACCCAGTCGGGGGCCGGGGATGAGCAGTTCTTC
. | TRBJ2-7 | TRBD2 | TRBV7-2 | CASSLGLAGGYEQYF | TGTGCCAGCAGCTTAGGACTAGCGGGGGGGTACGAGCAGTACTTC
few | TRBJ2-5 | . | TRBV7-2 | CASSLRRGGETQYF | TGTGCCAGCAGCCTACGCCGAGGGGGAGAGACCCAGTACTTC
. | TRBJ2-3 | . | TRBV4-1 | CASSQAGITPSTTDTQYF | TGCGCCAGCAGCCAAGCGGGGATTACACCAAGCACCACAGATACGCAGTATTTT
. | TRBJ1-2 | TRBD1 | TRBV7-9 | CASSEPGQEYGYTF | TGTGCCAGCAGCGAACCGGGACAGGAGTATGGCTACACCTTC
many | TRBJ2-7 | . | TRBV7-2 | CASSLVEEAYEQYF | TGTGCCAGCAGCTTAGTAGAGGAAGCCTACGAGCAGTACTTC
many | TRBJ1-2 | . | TRBV15 | CATSLNAYGYTF | TGTGCCACCAGCCTCAATGCCTATGGCTACACCTTC
few | TRBJ2-5 | TRBD2 | TRBV6-5 | CASSYSRWGLQETQYF | TGTGCCAGCAGTTACTCGAGGTGGGGACTACAAGAGACCCAGTACTTC
few | TRBJ1-2 | . | TRBV6-2/TRBV6-3 | CASIGGEDGFPGYTF | TGTGCCAGCATAGGAGGTGAAGACGGCTTTCCTGGCTACACCTTC
. | TRBJ2-3 | . | TRBV7-9 | CASSLPRWAGSHDTQYF | TGTGCCAGCAGCTTACCCCGGTGGGCAGGGAGTCATGATACGCAGTATTTT
. | TRBJ2-7 | . | TRBV12-3/TRBV12-4 | CASKGSPYEQYF | TGTGCCAGCAAGGGCTCCCCCTACGAGCAGTACTTC
few | TRBJ1-1 | . | TRBV11-1 | CASSSLSTGSNEAFF | TGTGCCAGCAGCTCTCTATCGACAGGATCGAATGAAGCTTTCTTT
. | TRBJ2-5 | TRBD1 | TRBV6-2/TRBV6-3 | CASSSRTGGETQYF | TGTGCCAGCAGTTCTCGGACAGGGGGAGAGACCCAGTACTTC
. | TRBJ1-5 | TRBD1 | TRBV7-2 | CASNIGTGGFQPQHF | TGTGCCAGCAATATCGGGACAGGGGGCTTTCAGCCCCAGCATTTT
. | TRBJ2-7 | TRBD2 | TRBV7-9 | CASSFSGGYEQYF | TGTGCCAGCAGCTTTTCGGGGGGGTACGAGCAGTACTTC
. | TRBJ2-1 | . | TRBV4-1 | CASSQDASDYNEQFF | TGCGCCAGCAGCCAAGACGCTAGCGACTACAATGAGCAGTTCTTC
. | TRBJ2-5 | . | TRBV20-1 | CSARDSKPSQETQYF | TGCAGTGCTAGAGATTCTAAACCGTCCCAAGAGACCCAGTACTTC
few | TRBJ1-1 | . | TRBV10-3 | CAISDTGSTEAFF | TGTGCCATCAGTGATACAGGGTCCACTGAAGCTTTCTTT
few | TRBJ2-2 | TRBD2 | TRBV2 | CASSGILAGYTGELFF | TGTGCCAGCAGCGGAATCCTAGCGGGATACACCGGGGAGCTGTTTTTT
. | TRBJ1-3 | . | TRBV7-2 | CASSLRVGSGNTIYF | TGTGCCAGCAGCCTCAGGGTTGGCTCTGGAAACACCATATATTTT
. | TRBJ1-1 | . | TRBV19 | CASSIDRGTEAFF | TGTGCCAGTAGTATAGACCGGGGGACTGAAGCTTTCTTT